This note documents a single TCR beta chain sequence. It lacks a known antigen. The sample holds no much larger clone one base away, and base qualities are not on file. The cohort consisted of 666 healthy bone marrow donors. At the time of sampling, every cohort member was nominally healthy, though immune exposures that went unrecorded were likely present. The donor tested CMV seropositive, placing the donor among the roughly 270 seropositive members of the cohort. Each donor provided a peripheral blood sample, and peripheral blood mononuclear cells were used for TCR beta sequencing. Genomic DNA was extracted from the blood cell samples with the Qiagen DNeasy Blood Extraction Kit. Trimming accounts for 5 bases at V and 2 bases at J, while the number of junction bases matched to no gene is 7. CDR3 length: 15 amino acids, cysteine to phenylalanine. Only the CDR3 DNA stays, 45 bases, in frame from base 1. CDR1 and CDR2 are read off the germline V gene as SGHTA and FQGNSA.

The source of the sample is a study of cytomegalovirus exposure and HLA in healthy donors (dated by TCRdb to about 2017). Background on the whole study: According to an earlier analysis of 587 of the donors, about 170 million T cells yielded over 100 million unique TCR beta sequences and around 300 Gb of sequence data. An early release covering roughly 600 HLA-typed donors comprised around 300 gigabases of sequencing data and around 86 million unique TCR sequences. Of the roughly 400 genotyped donors, 65% to 90% fell in the genetic ancestry cluster associated with self-reported Caucasian donors. The study aimed to test whether cataloging public T cell receptors could reveal signatures of past pathogen exposure. The study profiled the T cell repertoires of approximately 700 subjects by immunosequencing and related them to cytomegalovirus serostatus. Besides the first cohort of 666 subjects, a separate validation cohort made up of roughly 120 different subjects was used. High-throughput TCR immunosequencing, statistical association of individual TCRs with disease status, and machine learning were combined to predict cytomegalovirus infection status. In a later analysis, previously published TCR beta repertoires from several hundred donors were re-analyzed and high-resolution HLA genotyping was added so that TCR occurrence patterns could be studied. In the later analysis, no new phenotypic data were used to find candidate immune exposures; instead, reliance was placed on TCR beta sequences and their occurrence across donors. An earlier analysis of some 600 of the donors applied high-throughput TCR beta sequencing to assess whether each TCR beta V gene segment acted as functional or pseudogenic. Donor age, sex, ethnicity and CMV serostatus were compiled alongside the repertoire data. Genome-wide SNP genotypes for about three fifths of the roughly 670 donors were used in a later genetic analysis, which treated that subset as a discovery cohort. All discovery cohort repertoires had been generated using a single sequencing platform. HLA typing covered class I and class II loci at four-digit resolution. The number of donors typed differed by locus, with roughly 629-640 for A, B, C, DRB1 and DQB1, around 560 for DQA1, about 610 for DPA1, and some 440 for DPB1. Roughly five DR-DQ haplotypes were handled as single units for association and clustering because linkage in the cohort was strong. On average, over 200,000 unique TCR beta nucleotide sequences were sequenced per donor among a few hundred genotyped donors of the cohort, with about 17% of those sequences being non-productive. The research as a whole found: A cluster of highly shared sequence variants was judged likely to represent a technical artifact of the sequencing pipeline. The classifier was reported to diagnose cytomegalovirus status with high specificity and sensitivity in both the original and validation cohorts. When HLA alleles, especially DR and DQ, strongly co-occurred, attributing TCR associations to individual alleles was difficult. In a later genetic analysis, fewer N-insertions in productive TCRs were reported among donors in an Asian-associated ancestry cluster than the roughly 670-donor mean. According to a later analysis, parvovirus B19, influenza, CMV and Epstein-Barr virus appeared linked to several top co-occurrence clusters. In an earlier analysis of some 540 of the donors, most TCR beta V segments appeared in productive rearrangements about 90% or about 30% of the time, broadly matching IMGT annotations. In a later analysis, TCR association rates were found to vary across HLA loci, with the most associated TCRs seen for DRB1 alleles and the fewest for HLA-C alleles. Some IMGT-functional V segments, including TRBV6-2 and TRBV6-3, could not be distinguished by the 87-base-pair reads and were therefore excluded. Compared with equally common non-associated chains, HLA-associated TCR beta chains in a later analysis were more clonally expanded and had lower generation probabilities. In vitro tests confirmed that three of the cytomegalovirus-associated TCR beta chains recognize cytomegalovirus antigens. In a later analysis, some 17,000 TCR beta sequences were associated with specific HLA alleles at a false discovery rate of 0.05. In this cohort, only TCR beta chains were sequenced, and detectable features were limited by the absence of alpha or paired-chain data. A further reported finding was that TCR beta sequences accurately predicted the HLA-A and HLA-B alleles for most subjects in the first cohort. According to the authors, the approach could potentially be generalized to other disease states and immunological phenotypes. Presence/absence analyses assumed roughly uniform sequencing depth across donors, an assumption that may not hold. A total of about 180 TCR beta chains were listed by the study as associated with cytomegalovirus. The only immune exposure information available for the cohort was CMV serostatus. V-gene and J-gene trimming of TCR beta chains was associated with a missense DCLRE1C variant in a later genetic analysis, and the association was replicated in an independent cohort. Because some donors lacked HLA typing at each locus, the association tests relied only on the typed subset. Because counts were too low, some 17 rarely observed V segments, including chromosome 9 orphons, were left out of the earlier analysis of 500 to 750 of the donors. Correlated functional status among segregating V segments might reflect linkage disequilibrium, but an unknown experimental factor could not be ruled out. Across donors, most TCR sequences were observed very rarely, whereas some public TCRs were present in many individuals. A later analysis found that most CMV-associated TCR beta chains appeared HLA-restricted, with HLA associations seemingly driven largely by CMV exposure.

Library construction relied on the immunoSEQ multiplex PCR assay. A mixture of 60 forward primers for TCR Vbeta segments and 13 reverse primers for TCR Jbeta segments was used in the multiplex PCR. The CDR3 region of rearranged TCR beta genes was amplified from genomic DNA by a multiplex PCR assay. The amplified TCR beta libraries were sequenced on the Illumina HiSeq System as 87-base-pair reads. The authors processed their data as follows. A later analysis counted tens of millions of unique TCR beta chains across the 500 to 850 repertoires, and around 9.9 million of these chains were shared by at least two donors. Raw reads were error-corrected and collapsed into unique sequences by a nearest-neighbor algorithm in which closely related sequences were merged to remove PCR and sequencing errors. Alignment of CDR3 sequences to IMGT reference sequences was used to assign V, D and J gene segments. For a sequence to be retained, a match of at least six nucleotides to both a V gene segment and a J gene segment was required. A rearrangement was called productive if the CDR3 had no stop codons and remained in frame with V and J, and every other rearrangement was called non-productive. Following IMGT convention, CDR3 was defined as the stretch from the second conserved V-encoded cysteine to the conserved J-encoded phenylalanine. Sequences without an unambiguous match to a single V gene segment were excluded from the earlier analysis of 500 to 700 of the donors. In an earlier analysis of some 590 of the donors, a V segment was called functional when productive rearrangements were above 56.7%, and segregating when the standard deviation between donors exceeded 5%. A statistical classification framework was developed to diagnose cytomegalovirus status using the catalog of TCR beta chain sequences. A later analysis assigned V and J genes by comparing TCR nucleotide sequences with IMGT/GENE-DB human TR gene sequences. Using the TCRdist pipeline, a later analysis assigned CDR3 sequences along with most-parsimonious VDJ recombination scenarios. In a later analysis, every TCR beta chain was defined by the combination of its CDR3 amino acid sequence and its V-gene family, and reads without a unique V-gene family were dropped. In a later analysis, 450 to 600 highly shared, low-generation-probability nucleotide sequences were removed to address suspected cross-contamination and a sequencing artifact. A later analysis calculated a clonal expansion index for each public chain from normalized within-repertoire ranks of inferred template counts. In a later analysis, generation probabilities were computed with a VDJ recombination model fitted to out-of-frame rearrangements, and the resulting probabilities were checked against IGoR. In a later analysis, hypergeometric tests were used to score TCR-TCR, TCR-HLA and TCR-CMV co-occurrence, with a repertoire-size bias correction applied to TCR pairs. In a later analysis, false discovery rates were estimated by permuting HLA or CMV assignments 20 times. A later analysis grouped co-occurring TCRs with DBSCAN, adding TCRdist sequence similarity when clustering within HLA-allele-positive subsets. Repertoires with fewer than 30,000 or more than 120,000 public chains were left out of co-occurrence clustering, as were a handful of repertoires with anomalous nucleotide sharing. TCRdb's version of the immuneACCESS table is confined to in-frame rearrangements and falls short of the full clone set. An unresolved V gene accounts for under half of the shortfall where checked; the remainder is of unknown origin. V and J calls and clone size are those listed in that table; D and trimming were worked out from the DNA. A total of about 120,000 clones appear in this sample, roughly 72% of them only once. 9.5% to 13% of the sample goes to the ten largest clones.

Sequenced material: PBMCs. Recombination connected TRBV7-2 to TRBJ1-2, and TRBD1 matches 8 of the central bases. The source is a woman between 45 and 60 years old in good health and CMV-seropositive. The CDR3 protein is CASSEDRGGNYGYTF. The sequenced DNA is TGTGCCAGCAGCGAAGACAGGGGCGGAAACTATGGCTACACCTTC.